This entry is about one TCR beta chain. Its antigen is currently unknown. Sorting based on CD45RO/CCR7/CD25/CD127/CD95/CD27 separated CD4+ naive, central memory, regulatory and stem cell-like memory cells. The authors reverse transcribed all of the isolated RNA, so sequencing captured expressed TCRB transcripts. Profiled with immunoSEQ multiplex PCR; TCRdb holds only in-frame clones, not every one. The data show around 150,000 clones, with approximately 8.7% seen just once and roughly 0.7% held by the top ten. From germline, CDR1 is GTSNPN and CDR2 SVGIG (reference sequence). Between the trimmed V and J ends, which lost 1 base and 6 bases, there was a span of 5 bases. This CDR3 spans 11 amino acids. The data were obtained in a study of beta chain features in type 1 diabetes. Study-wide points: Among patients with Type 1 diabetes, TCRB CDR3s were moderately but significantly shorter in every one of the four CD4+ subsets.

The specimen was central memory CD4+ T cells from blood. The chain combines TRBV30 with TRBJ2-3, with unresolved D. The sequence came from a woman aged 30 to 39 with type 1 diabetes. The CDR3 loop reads CAWSERDTQYF. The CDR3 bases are TGTGCCTGGAGTGAGAGGGATACGCAGTATTTT.